This T cell receptor beta chain was sequenced in a study of blood T cell repertoires in COVID-19. Losses at the gene ends were 4 bases for V and 7 bases for J; bases not matched to a gene: 9. This CDR3 region has 14 residues. The V gene's germline CDR1 is SNHLY and CDR2 FYNNEI. Assay: immunoSEQ multiplex PCR; the TCRdb copy retains only in-frame clones and omits some. The sample shows 350,000 to 500,000 clones, about 88% of them seen only once. This sequence joins TRBV2 and TRBJ1-2; 7 nucleotides line up with TRBD1. The receptor's source is a woman between 18 and 30 years old who had been exposed to COVID-19. Sequenced input: PBMCs or T cells enriched from blood (not recorded which). For the CDR3, the DNA is TGTGCCAGCAGTGGAGAAACAGGGGAAGGTGGCTACACCTTC. It codes for CASSGETGEGGYTF.